This TCR beta chain is drawn from a study of T cell responses to AZD1222 COVID-19 vaccine. Findings and caveats of the study: Spike-specific TCR breadth and depth were elevated following two AZD1222 doses. Donors were largely white British and mainly female; clonal diversity was possibly underestimated.

CDR1 is SGHRS and CDR2 is YFSETQ in the germline V gene. The CDR3 runs to 16 residues. The germline V and J ends were trimmed by 3 bases and 0 bases, with 14 bases remaining between them. Regarding this clone: Its antigen remains unidentified.

Assay: immunoSEQ multiplex PCR; the TCRdb copy retains only in-frame clones and omits some. The profile covers about 210,000 clones, with roughly 94% appearing a single time and around 1.7% taken by the ten largest. The chain uses TRBV5-1 and TRBJ2-3, with D unresolved. Sequenced here: peripheral blood, sampled 28 days after the second dose of the MenACWY control vaccine. This receptor was identified in an adult who received the MenACWY meningococcal vaccine as a control. The CDR3: CASSSPDGSSTDTQYF. The CDR3 nucleotides read TGCGCCAGCAGCTCCCCAGACGGATCTAGCACAGATACGCAGTATTTT. Complete variable domain (other parts from reference TRBV5-1 and TRBJ2-3): KAGVTQTPRYLIKTRGQQVTLSCSPISGHRSVSWYQQTPGQGLQFLFEYFSETQRNKGNFPGRFSGRQFSNSRSEMNVSTLELGDSALYLCASSSPDGSSTDTQYFGPGTRLTVL.